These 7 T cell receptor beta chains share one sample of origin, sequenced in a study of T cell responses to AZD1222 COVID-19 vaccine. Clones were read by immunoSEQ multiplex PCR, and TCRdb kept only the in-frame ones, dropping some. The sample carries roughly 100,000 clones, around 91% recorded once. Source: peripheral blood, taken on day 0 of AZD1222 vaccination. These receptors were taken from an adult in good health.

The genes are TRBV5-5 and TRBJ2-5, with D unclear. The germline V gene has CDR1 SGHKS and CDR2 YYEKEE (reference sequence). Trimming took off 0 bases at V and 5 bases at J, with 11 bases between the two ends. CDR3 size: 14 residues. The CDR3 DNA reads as TGTGCCAGCAGCTTGGAACACGTCGAGGAGACCCAGTACTTC. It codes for CASSLEHVEETQYF.

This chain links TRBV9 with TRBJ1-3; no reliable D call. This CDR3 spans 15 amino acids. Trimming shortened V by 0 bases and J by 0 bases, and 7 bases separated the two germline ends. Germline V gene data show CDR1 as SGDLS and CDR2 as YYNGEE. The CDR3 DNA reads TGTGCCAGCAGCGTAGACGGAACCTCTGGAAACACCATATATTTT. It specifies CASSVDGTSGNTIYF.

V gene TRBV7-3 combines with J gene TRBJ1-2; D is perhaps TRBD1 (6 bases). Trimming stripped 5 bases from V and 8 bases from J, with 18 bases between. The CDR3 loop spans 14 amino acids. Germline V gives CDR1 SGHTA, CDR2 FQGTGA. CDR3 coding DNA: TGTGCCAGCAGCCTAATAGCACAGGGAGGAGGCTACACCTTC. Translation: CASSLIAQGGGYTF. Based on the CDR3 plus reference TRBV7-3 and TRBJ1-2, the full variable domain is GAGVSQTPSNKVTEKGKYVELRCDPISGHTALYWYRQSLGQGPEFLIYFQGTGAADDSGLPNDRFFAVRPEGSVSTLKIQRTERGDSAVYLCASSLIAQGGGYTFGSGTRLTVV.

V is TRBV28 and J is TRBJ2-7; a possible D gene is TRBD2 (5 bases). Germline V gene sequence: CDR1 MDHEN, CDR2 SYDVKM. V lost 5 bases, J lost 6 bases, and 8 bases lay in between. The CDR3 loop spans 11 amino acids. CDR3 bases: TGTGCCAGCAGTAAGAGGGCCGAGCAGTACTTC. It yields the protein CASSKRAEQYF.

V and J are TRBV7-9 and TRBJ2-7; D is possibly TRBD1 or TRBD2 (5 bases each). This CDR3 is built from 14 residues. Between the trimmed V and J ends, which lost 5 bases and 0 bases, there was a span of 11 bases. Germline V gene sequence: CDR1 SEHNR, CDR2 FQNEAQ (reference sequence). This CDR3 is CASSPGRFSYEQYF. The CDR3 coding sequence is TGTGCCAGCAGCCCGGGACGGTTCTCCTACGAGCAGTACTTC.

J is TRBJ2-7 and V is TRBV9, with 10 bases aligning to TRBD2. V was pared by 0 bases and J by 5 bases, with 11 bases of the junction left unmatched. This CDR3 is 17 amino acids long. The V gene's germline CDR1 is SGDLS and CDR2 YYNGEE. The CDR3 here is CASSVGLAGAPRDEQYF. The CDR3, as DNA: TGTGCCAGCAGCGTAGGCCTAGCGGGAGCCCCCCGGGACGAGCAGTACTTC.

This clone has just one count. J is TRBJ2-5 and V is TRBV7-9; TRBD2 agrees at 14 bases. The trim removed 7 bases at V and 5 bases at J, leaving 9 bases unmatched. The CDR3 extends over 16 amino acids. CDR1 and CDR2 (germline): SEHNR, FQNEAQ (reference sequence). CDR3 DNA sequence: TGTGCCAGCACCGCGGGACTAGCGGGAGCATGGGAGACCCAGTACTTC. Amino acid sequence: CASTAGLAGAWETQYF.